One sample yielded the 7 T cell receptor beta chains listed below, sequenced in a study of blood T cell repertoires in COVID-19. Only in-frame clones appear in the TCRdb table, and some are missing; sequencing was by immunoSEQ multiplex PCR. The data contain 380,000 or so clones, approximately 88% of them singletons. Sequencing input: PBMCs or T cells enriched from blood (not recorded which). All receptors come from a woman in her twenties or thirties with acute COVID-19.

This rearrangement joins TRBV12-3 or TRBV12-4 to TRBJ1-2; D remains unclear. V lost 4 bases and J 4 bases, leaving 10 bases between the germline ends. The CDR3 consists of 13 residues. Here the CDR3 reads CASSSGYLYGYTF. In DNA form, the CDR3 reads TGTGCCAGCAGTTCCGGTTACCTCTATGGCTACACCTTC.

The genes are TRBV5-8 and TRBJ1-1; 9 bases are a match to TRBD1. Germline-derived CDR1 and CDR2 are SGHTS and YDEGEE. This CDR3 comprises 15 residues. The V gene end was trimmed by 0 bases and the J gene end by 3 bases; junction bases not matched to a gene: 3. The CDR3 coding sequence is TGTGCCAGCAGCTTGGGACAGGGGGTGGACACTGAAGCTTTCTTT. Residues: CASSLGQGVDTEAFF.

The chain is built from TRBV30 and TRBJ2-6; 7 bases line up with TRBD1. CDR1 and CDR2 from the germline V gene are GTSNPN and SVGIG (reference sequence). The CDR3 runs 17 residues. V trimming: 2 bases; J trimming: 2 bases; junction bases outside the gene matches: 9. CDR3 bases: TGTGCCTGGAGTTGGGACAGAACTCCCGCTGGGGCCAACGTCCTGACTTTC. Protein sequence: CAWSWDRTPAGANVLTF.

This chain connects TRBV6-2 or TRBV6-3 to TRBJ1-5; tentatively, D is TRBD1 (5 bases). CDR1 MNHEY and CDR2 SVGEGT come from the germline V gene. The V end was cut by 4 bases, the J end by 4 bases, with 14 bases between. This CDR3 region has 15 residues. This CDR3 is CASSFVQGTNQPQHF. The CDR3 nucleotides are TGTGCCAGCAGTTTTGTGCAGGGCACGAATCAGCCCCAGCATTTT.

This chain connects TRBV24-1 to TRBJ1-1; TRBD1 matches at 7 bases. V lost 9 bases to trimming and J lost 6 bases; unmatched junction nucleotides: 3. The length of the CDR3 is 11 residues. In germline, CDR1 is KGHDR, CDR2 SFDVKD. CDR3 nucleotides: TGTGCCACCCGACAGGGCTCTGAAGCTTTCTTT. Its protein is CATRQGSEAFF.

The rearrangement joins TRBV29-1 to TRBJ2-2; D is unclear. Germline V lookup: CDR1 SQVTM, CDR2 ANQGSEA. Trimming pared 0 bases from V and 5 bases from J, leaving 7 bases between. The CDR3 sequence is 13 residues long. CDR3 sequence reads: CSVEDRTTGELFF. The CDR3, as DNA: TGCAGCGTTGAAGATCGAACAACCGGGGAGCTGTTTTTT.

The chain uses TRBV5-4 and TRBJ2-1; D remains ambiguous. CDR1 SGHNT and CDR2 YYREEE come from the germline V gene (reference sequence). The CDR3 covers 14 residues. V was pared by 5 bases and J by 0 bases, with 9 bases between. CDR3 coding DNA: TGTGCCAGCAGTTCACCGGGCTCCTACAATGAGCAGTTCTTC. It codes for CASSSPGSYNEQFF.